This is a list of T cell receptor beta chains from one sample in a study of T cells in Graves' hyperthyroidism and ophthalmopathy. TCRdb reprocessed the multiplex PCR reads with MiXCR, giving one entry per CDR3 protein. The repertoire includes hundreds of thousands of distinct CDR3 sequences, 15% to 18% of them detected once, and roughly an eighth sits in the top ten. The source material was blood. The receptor set was obtained from a woman between 18 and 30 years old with Graves' hyperthyroidism. CDR3s leave out the opening cysteine and the closing phenylalanine or tryptophan.

J gene	V gene	CDR3 protein
TRBJ2-3	TRBV5-1	ASSSASMGVSTDTQY
TRBJ1-4	TRBV11-2	ASSKDRPTNEKLF
TRBJ1-2	TRBV4-1	ASSQDWTVYGYT
TRBJ2-5	TRBV25-1	ASSPGGSGETQY
TRBJ1-4	TRBV19	ASSIVGTGNEKLF
TRBJ1-2	TRBV5-4	ASSPDRVGHGYT
TRBJ2-1	TRBV29-1	SVKPSGRPSSYNEQF
TRBJ2-1	TRBV28	ASSPGRTGPYNEQF
TRBJ2-1	TRBV4-3	ASSHRGGTSGTYNEQF
TRBJ2-1	TRBV28	ASSFPSGTVKEQF
TRBJ1-1	TRBV12-3/TRBV12-4	ASSDRGRNTEAF
TRBJ2-7	TRBV20-1	SAREMTSGLYEQY
TRBJ2-1	TRBV9	ASSVGLAGTFYNEQF
TRBJ1-4	TRBV20-1	GATRDPGSDEKLF
TRBJ2-5	TRBV2	ASSVLWTGSGEETQY
TRBJ2-7	TRBV28	ASSLRVPNEQY
TRBJ1-5	TRBV3-1	ASSQDLSTNQPQH
TRBJ1-1	TRBV24-1	ATSAEGQLEAF
TRBJ1-4	TRBV2	ASTWDSTGRDEKLF
TRBJ2-2	TRBV19	ASSIVFREAGELF
TRBJ2-5	TRBV6-5	ASSSPDSGETQY
TRBJ2-5	TRBV7-9	ASSLDLAGRVQETQY
TRBJ2-2	TRBV4-2	ASSQVAGGAGELF
TRBJ2-1	TRBV11-1	ASSLSYYRGSQF
TRBJ2-5	TRBV4-1	ASSHVGQAEETQY
TRBJ2-1	TRBV10-3	AISEPAGLYNEQF
TRBJ1-1	TRBV5-1	ASSLAAATEAF
TRBJ2-3	TRBV5-6	ASSLIGGRATDTQY
TRBJ2-5	TRBV15	ATSRDRGYQETQY
TRBJ2-1	TRBV7-8	ASSPPNRRFVNEQF
TRBJ1-1	TRBV6-5	ASSYSTENTEAF
TRBJ1-5	TRBV2	ASSSTASEGQPQH
TRBJ2-3	TRBV24-1	ATSDRAGISTDTQY
TRBJ1-1	TRBV25-1	ASSDGGSGVTEAF
TRBJ2-1	TRBV20-1	SASLRLAGVYNEQF
TRBJ2-7	TRBV20-1	SAGPVYEQY
TRBJ2-3	TRBV7-2	ASSLDLTNVRQY
TRBJ2-3	TRBV6-2/TRBV6-3	ASSPPGEADTQY
TRBJ2-5	TRBV5-1	ASSRGLREETQY
TRBJ1-1	TRBV10-3	ASDTGNTEAF
TRBJ1-6	TRBV18	ASSPMEMNNNSPLH
TRBJ2-2	TRBV12-3/TRBV12-4	ASTQPRSGIRNTGELF
TRBJ1-2	TRBV7-9	ASSAQETYGYT
TRBJ2-7	TRBV6-1	ASRPRRDSSYEQY
TRBJ1-6	TRBV19	ASTTGRYNSPLH
TRBJ2-7	TRBV5-1	ASSLGGGPRLEQY
TRBJ2-5	TRBV5-1	ASSLTSRNGETQY
TRBJ1-5	TRBV20-1	SAIFGTGNNQPQH
TRBJ1-1	TRBV7-2	ASCYRGSVQANTEAF
TRBJ2-3	TRBV24-1	ATEGSSTDTQY
TRBJ1-1	TRBV6-6	ASSYSTRGPTEAF
TRBJ2-1	TRBV28	ASSFLDRGYNEQF
TRBJ2-1	TRBV4-1	ASSPRKITGTGKTGQF
TRBJ2-5	TRBV7-7	ASSPLDREETQY
TRBJ2-2	TRBV7-9	ASSFHGPNTGELF
TRBJ1-3	TRBV19	ASSIRDSGNTIY
TRBJ2-3	TRBV6-1	ASTDRLTYTQY